The source of this T cell receptor beta chain is a study of control samples from healthy donors and cancer patients. Trimming removed 5 bases at V and 8 bases at J, with 18 bases between. The CDR3 contains 14 residues. Germline lookup yields CDR1 SNHLY and CDR2 FYNNEI. Sequencing was performed with immunoSEQ multiplex PCR; in TCRdb, only in-frame clones are kept and a portion is missing. The table records 60,000 to 75,000 clones, approximately 89% of them present only once. The sequence came from a man in his 60s with colorectal cancer. V and J are TRBV2 and TRBJ1-2; perhaps TRBD1 as D (5 bases). Sequenced sample: PBMCs. DNA of the CDR3: TGTGCCAGCAGTCTCTCTGGGAGGGGTGGCGGCTACACCTTC. It codes for CASSLSGRGGGYTF. The full variable domain, its missing parts supplied by reference TRBV2 and TRBJ1-2, is EPEVTQTPSHQVTQMGQEVILRCVPISNHLYFYWYRQILGQKVEFLVSFYNNEISEKSEIFDDQFSVERPDGSNFTLKIRSTKLEDSAMYFCASSLSGRGGGYTFGSGTRLTVV.